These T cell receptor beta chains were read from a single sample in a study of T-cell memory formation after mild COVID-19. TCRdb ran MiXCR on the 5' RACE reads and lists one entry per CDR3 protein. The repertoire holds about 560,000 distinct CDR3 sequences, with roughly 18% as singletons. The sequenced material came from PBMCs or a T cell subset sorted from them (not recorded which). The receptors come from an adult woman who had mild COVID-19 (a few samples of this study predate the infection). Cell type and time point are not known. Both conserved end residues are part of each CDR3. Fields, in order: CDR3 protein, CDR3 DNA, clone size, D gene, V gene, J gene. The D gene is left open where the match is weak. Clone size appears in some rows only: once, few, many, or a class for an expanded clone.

CASSQDGTGGVKLFF	TGTGCCAGCAGCCAAGATGGGACAGGGGGCGTAAAACTGTTTTTT	-	TRBD1	TRBV14	TRBJ1-4
CASSLTGGEVTEAFF	TGCGCCAGCAGCCTGACAGGGGGCGAGGTCACTGAAGCTTTCTTT	-	TRBD1	TRBV5-1	TRBJ1-1
CASSYGLASYEQYF	TGTGCCAGCAGTTACGGCCTAGCGTCATACGAGCAGTACTTC	few	-	TRBV6-5	TRBJ2-7
CASSLNSLEGYTEAFF	TGCGCCAGCAGCTTGAATAGTCTGGAGGGGTACACTGAAGCTTTCTTT	-	-	TRBV5-1	TRBJ1-1
CASSHQGMSKNGYTF	TGCGCCAGCAGCCACCAGGGAATGAGTAAAAATGGCTACACCTTC	few	-	TRBV4-1	TRBJ1-2
CARSPGTGGFYGYTF	TGTGCCAGATCTCCCGGGACAGGGGGCTTTTACGGCTACACCTTC	-	TRBD1	TRBV12-3/TRBV12-4	TRBJ1-2
CASSDWAGGATDEQFF	TGTGCCAGCAGTGACTGGGCGGGGGGGGCCACGGATGAGCAGTTCTTC	-	TRBD2	TRBV6-4	TRBJ2-1
CASSSNPGKDTQYF	TGTGCCAGCAGCAGTAATCCTGGAAAAGATACGCAGTATTTT	many	-	TRBV7-6	TRBJ2-3
CASSSRVSGANVLTF	TGTGCCAGCAGCTCCAGGGTTTCGGGGGCCAACGTCCTGACTTTC	-	-	TRBV5-5	TRBJ2-6
CSARGRGLSNQPQHF	TGCAGTGCTAGGGGCAGGGGCCTAAGCAATCAGCCCCAGCATTTT	few	-	TRBV20-1	TRBJ1-5
CASSLYVPDTQYF	TGTGCCAGCAGCTTATATGTACCAGATACGCAGTATTTT	-	-	TRBV13	TRBJ2-3
CASSLRTDGELFF	TGTGCCAGCAGCTTACGGACAGACGGGGAGCTGTTTTTT	-	-	TRBV7-9	TRBJ2-2
CASTRTGSYYEQYF	TGTGCCAGCACCCGGACAGGAAGCTACTACGAGCAGTACTTC	-	TRBD1	TRBV12-3/TRBV12-4	TRBJ2-7
CASSPEISSYNEQFF	TGTGCCAGCAGCCCGGAGATCAGCTCCTACAATGAGCAGTTCTTC	-	-	TRBV7-6	TRBJ2-1
CASMGVDTYEQYF	TGCGCCAGCATGGGGGTGGACACCTACGAGCAGTACTTC	-	-	TRBV10-2	TRBJ2-7
CATSGRTSAYNEQFF	TGTGCCACCAGTGGTAGGACTTCCGCCTACAATGAGCAGTTCTTC	few	-	TRBV24-1	TRBJ2-1
CASIPAAGGHEQYF	TGTGCCAGTATCCCCGCAGCGGGAGGCCACGAGCAGTACTTC	-	TRBD2	TRBV19	TRBJ2-7
CASSLAVEWDGYSYEQYF	TGTGCCAGCAGCTTAGCAGTCGAGTGGGACGGTTACTCCTACGAGCAGTACTTC	-	-	TRBV7-8	TRBJ2-7
CAISRTGDGYTF	TGTGCCATCAGCCGTACAGGGGACGGCTACACCTTC	few	TRBD1	TRBV10-3	TRBJ1-2
CAISTPETEAFF	TGTGCCATCAGTACCCCGGAGACTGAAGCTTTCTTT	-	-	TRBV10-3	TRBJ1-1
CASSTAGSGYNEQFF	TGTGCCAGTAGTACCGCAGGGTCGGGGTACAATGAGCAGTTCTTC	few	-	TRBV19	TRBJ2-1
CASSVGDSEQFF	TGTGCCAGCAGCGTAGGGGATAGCGAGCAGTTCTTC	-	-	TRBV9	TRBJ2-1
CSVERTGQEQYF	TGCAGCGTTGAAAGGACAGGTCAGGAGCAGTACTTC	few	TRBD1	TRBV29-1	TRBJ2-7
CASSIVAGSQSGELFF	TGTGCCAGTAGTATAGTTGCGGGAAGTCAATCCGGGGAGCTGTTTTTT	few	-	TRBV19	TRBJ2-2
CSARDGRGSNEQFF	TGCAGTGCTAGAGATGGAAGGGGATCCAATGAGCAGTTCTTC	many	-	TRBV20-1	TRBJ2-1
CASSSLDRIYGYTF	TGTGCCAGCAGCTCCCTGGACAGGATCTATGGCTACACCTTC	-	TRBD1	TRBV7-9	TRBJ1-2
CAISEMGARTEAFF	TGTGCCATCAGTGAGATGGGGGCACGCACTGAAGCTTTCTTT	-	-	TRBV10-3	TRBJ1-1
CASSTTRGSRLAYEQYF	TGTGCCAGCAGCACTACACGCGGGAGCAGGTTGGCCTACGAGCAGTACTTC	-	TRBD2	TRBV5-6	TRBJ2-7
CASSRTEGNSPLHF	TGTGCCAGCAGCCGGACAGAGGGTAATTCACCCCTCCACTTT	-	-	TRBV3-1	TRBJ1-6
CASGDIQYF	TGTGCCAGCGGGGACATTCAGTACTTC	many	-	TRBV28	TRBJ2-4
CASSFGQGNQPQHF	TGTGCCAGCAGTTTTGGACAGGGCAATCAGCCCCAGCATTTT	many	TRBD1	TRBV12-3/TRBV12-4	TRBJ1-5
CASSPRTGTDPYEQYF	TGTGCCAGCAGTCCCCGGACAGGGACGGACCCCTACGAGCAGTACTTC	-	TRBD1	TRBV6-1	TRBJ2-7
CASRPLDRVYNEQFF	TGTGCCAGCAGACCCTTAGACAGGGTCTACAATGAGCAGTTCTTC	-	TRBD1	TRBV6-2/TRBV6-3	TRBJ2-1
CASSLRPSIYNEQFF	TGTGCCAGCAGTTTACGTCCATCTATCTACAATGAGCAGTTCTTC	-	-	TRBV27	TRBJ2-1
CASSLALVDEQYF	TGCGCCAGCAGCTTGGCCTTGGTAGACGAGCAGTACTTC	-	-	TRBV5-1	TRBJ2-7
CASSFGWRGLVNTQYF	TGTGCCAGCAGCTTCGGGTGGCGGGGGCTGGTGAATACGCAGTATTTT	few	-	TRBV7-9	TRBJ2-3
CATSDLYYDTDTQYF	TGTGCCACCAGTGATTTGTATTATGACACAGATACGCAGTATTTT	few	-	TRBV24-1	TRBJ2-3
CASSIVSGTGYGYTF	TGTGCCAGTAGTATTGTTTCGGGGACAGGGTATGGCTACACCTTC	-	TRBD1	TRBV19	TRBJ1-2
CATSARGWPRYNEQFF	TGTGCCACATCGGCGCGTGGGTGGCCTAGATACAATGAGCAGTTCTTC	few	-	TRBV2	TRBJ2-1
CASSFYTDQPQHF	TGTGCCAGCAGTTTCTACACTGATCAGCCCCAGCATTTT	once	-	TRBV6-6	TRBJ1-5
CASSHGQGADEQYF	TGTGCCAGCTCTCACGGACAGGGGGCTGACGAGCAGTACTTC	-	TRBD1	TRBV18	TRBJ2-7
CASTPQAGTGNEKLFF	TGTGCCAGCACCCCCCAGGCCGGGACAGGAAATGAAAAACTGTTTTTT	-	TRBD1	TRBV12-3/TRBV12-4	TRBJ1-4
CSASRPWGGPPTDTQYF	TGCAGTGCTAGCCGCCCCTGGGGCGGGCCGCCTACAGATACGCAGTATTTT	-	-	TRBV20-1	TRBJ2-3
CASGVDTEAFF	TGTGCTAGTGGTGTGGACACTGAAGCTTTCTTT	few	-	TRBV12-5	TRBJ1-1
CASSLEEAARVEQYF	TGTGCCAGCAGCTTAGAAGAAGCGGCGAGGGTCGAGCAGTACTTC	few	-	TRBV7-8	TRBJ2-7
CSVRTGSSGNTIYF	TGCAGCGTCCGAACAGGAAGCTCTGGAAACACCATATATTTT	few	-	TRBV29-1	TRBJ1-3
CASSLGSGEFRQPQHF	TGTGCCAGCAGCTTAGGCTCAGGAGAGTTTCGTCAGCCCCAGCATTTT	once	-	TRBV7-9	TRBJ1-5
CASSSRSFETQYF	TGTGCCAGCAGCTCGCGGTCTTTTGAGACCCAGTACTTC	many	-	TRBV7-9	TRBJ2-5
CSAEARGSYEQYF	TGCAGTGCTGAGGCACGGGGCTCCTACGAGCAGTACTTC	-	-	TRBV20-1	TRBJ2-7
CASSPVSGTTHNEQFF	TGTGCCAGCAGTCCCGTATCGGGGACTACTCACAATGAGCAGTTCTTC	few	TRBD2	TRBV6-2/TRBV6-3	TRBJ2-1
CASSPIGGAYEQYF	TGTGCCAGCAGCCCCATCGGGGGCGCGTACGAGCAGTACTTC	-	-	TRBV7-9	TRBJ2-7
CGASPGDTQYF	TGTGGCGCTAGCCCCGGGGATACGCAGTATTTT	few	-	TRBV28	TRBJ2-3